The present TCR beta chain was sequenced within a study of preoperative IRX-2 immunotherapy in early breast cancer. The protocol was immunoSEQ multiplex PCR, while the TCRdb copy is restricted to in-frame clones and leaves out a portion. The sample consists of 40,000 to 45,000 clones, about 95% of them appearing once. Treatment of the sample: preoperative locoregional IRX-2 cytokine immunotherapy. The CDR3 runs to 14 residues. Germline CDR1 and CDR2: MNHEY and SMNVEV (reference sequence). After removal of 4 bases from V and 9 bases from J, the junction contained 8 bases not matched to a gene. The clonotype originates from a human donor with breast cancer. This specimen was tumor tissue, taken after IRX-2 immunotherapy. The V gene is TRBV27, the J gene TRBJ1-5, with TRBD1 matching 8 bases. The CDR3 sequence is CASSSGTGLGPQHF. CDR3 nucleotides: TGTGCCAGCAGTTCCGGGACAGGATTGGGGCCCCAGCATTTT.